The clone carrying this TCR beta chain was counted once. This same CDR3 is encoded by further DNA sequences in the sample. The data derive from a study of blood T cell repertoires in COVID-19. The repertoire was sequenced with immunoSEQ multiplex PCR; TCRdb's copy has only in-frame clones and lacks some. The repertoire consists of about half a million clones, with more than 85% occurring once and the leading ten covering approximately 8.3%. V was trimmed by 1 base and J by 1 base, leaving 6 bases between them. Germline V gives CDR1 SGHRS, CDR2 YFSETQ. This CDR3 has 14 residues. This clonotype was obtained from a woman aged 55-69 years who had recovered from COVID-19. The chain is built from TRBV5-1 and TRBJ1-5, with D possibly matching TRBD1 (6 bases). The sequenced material came from PBMCs or T cells enriched from blood (not recorded which). CDR3 in amino acids: CASSLTGSNQPQHF. CDR3 coding DNA: TGCGCCAGCAGCTTGACAGGGAGCAATCAGCCCCAGCATTTT.